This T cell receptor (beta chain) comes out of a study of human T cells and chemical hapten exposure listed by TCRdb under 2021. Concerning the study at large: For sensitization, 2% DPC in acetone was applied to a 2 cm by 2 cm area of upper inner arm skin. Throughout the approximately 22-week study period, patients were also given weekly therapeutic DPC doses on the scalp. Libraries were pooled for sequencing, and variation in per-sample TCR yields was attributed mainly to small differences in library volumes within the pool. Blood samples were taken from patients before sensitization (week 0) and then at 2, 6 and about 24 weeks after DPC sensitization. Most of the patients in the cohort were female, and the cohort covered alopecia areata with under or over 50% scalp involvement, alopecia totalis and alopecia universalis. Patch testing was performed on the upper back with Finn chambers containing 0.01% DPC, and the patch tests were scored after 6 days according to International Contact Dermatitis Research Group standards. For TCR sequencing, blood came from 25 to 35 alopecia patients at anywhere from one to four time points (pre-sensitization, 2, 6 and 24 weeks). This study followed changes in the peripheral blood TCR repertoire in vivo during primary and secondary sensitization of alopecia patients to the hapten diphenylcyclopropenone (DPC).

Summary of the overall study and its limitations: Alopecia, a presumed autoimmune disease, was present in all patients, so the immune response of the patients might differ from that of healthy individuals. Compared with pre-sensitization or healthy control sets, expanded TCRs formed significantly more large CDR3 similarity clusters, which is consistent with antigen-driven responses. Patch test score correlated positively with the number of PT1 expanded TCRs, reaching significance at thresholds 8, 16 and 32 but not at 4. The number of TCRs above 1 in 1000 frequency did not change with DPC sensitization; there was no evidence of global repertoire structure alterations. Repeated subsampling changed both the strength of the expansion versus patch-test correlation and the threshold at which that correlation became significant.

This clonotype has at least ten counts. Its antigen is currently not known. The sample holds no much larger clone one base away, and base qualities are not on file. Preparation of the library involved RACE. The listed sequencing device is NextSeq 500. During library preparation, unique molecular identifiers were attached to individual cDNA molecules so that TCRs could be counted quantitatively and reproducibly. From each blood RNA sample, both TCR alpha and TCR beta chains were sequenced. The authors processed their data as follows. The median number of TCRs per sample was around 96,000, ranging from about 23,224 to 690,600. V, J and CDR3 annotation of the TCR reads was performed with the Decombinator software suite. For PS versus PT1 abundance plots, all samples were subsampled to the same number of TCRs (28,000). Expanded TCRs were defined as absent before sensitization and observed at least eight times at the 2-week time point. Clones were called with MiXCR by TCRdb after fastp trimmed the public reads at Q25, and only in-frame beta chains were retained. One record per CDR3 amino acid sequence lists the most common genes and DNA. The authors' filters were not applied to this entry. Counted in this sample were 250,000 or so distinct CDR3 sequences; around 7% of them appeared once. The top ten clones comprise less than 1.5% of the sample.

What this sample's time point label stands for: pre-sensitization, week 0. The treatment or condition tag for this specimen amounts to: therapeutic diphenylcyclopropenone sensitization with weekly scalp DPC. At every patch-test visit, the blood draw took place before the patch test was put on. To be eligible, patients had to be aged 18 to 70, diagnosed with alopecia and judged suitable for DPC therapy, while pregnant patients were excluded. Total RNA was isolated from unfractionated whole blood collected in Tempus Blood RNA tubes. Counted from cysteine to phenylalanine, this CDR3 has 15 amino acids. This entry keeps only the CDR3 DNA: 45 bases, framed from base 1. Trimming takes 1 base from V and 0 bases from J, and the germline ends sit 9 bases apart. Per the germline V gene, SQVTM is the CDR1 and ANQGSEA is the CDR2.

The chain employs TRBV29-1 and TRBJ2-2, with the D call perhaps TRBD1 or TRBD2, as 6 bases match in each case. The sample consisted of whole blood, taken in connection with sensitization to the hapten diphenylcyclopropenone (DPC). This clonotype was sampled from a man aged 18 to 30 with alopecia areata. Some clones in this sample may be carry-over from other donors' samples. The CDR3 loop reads CSVEGGAANTGELFF. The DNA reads TGCAGCGTTGAAGGGGGGGCAGCGAACACCGGGGAGCTGTTTTTT.